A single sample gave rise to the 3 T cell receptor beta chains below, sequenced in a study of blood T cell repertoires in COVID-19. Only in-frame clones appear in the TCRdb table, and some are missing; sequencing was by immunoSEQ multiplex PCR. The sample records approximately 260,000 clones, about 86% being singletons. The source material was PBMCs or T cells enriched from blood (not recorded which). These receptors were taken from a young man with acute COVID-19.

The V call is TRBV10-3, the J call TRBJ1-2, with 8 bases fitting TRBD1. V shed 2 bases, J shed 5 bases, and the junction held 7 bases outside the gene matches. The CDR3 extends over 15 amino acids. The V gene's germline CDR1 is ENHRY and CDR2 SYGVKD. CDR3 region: CAISEPRQGPYGYTF. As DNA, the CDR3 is TGTGCCATCAGTGAGCCTCGACAGGGGCCTTATGGCTACACCTTC.

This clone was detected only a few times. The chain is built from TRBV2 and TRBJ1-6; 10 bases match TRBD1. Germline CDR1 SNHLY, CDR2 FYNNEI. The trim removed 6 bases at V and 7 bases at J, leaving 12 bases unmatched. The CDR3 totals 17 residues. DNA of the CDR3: TGTGCCAGCAGGTCGACCGGGACAGGGGCGTTGAATTCACCCCTCCACTTT. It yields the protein CASRSTGTGALNSPLHF.

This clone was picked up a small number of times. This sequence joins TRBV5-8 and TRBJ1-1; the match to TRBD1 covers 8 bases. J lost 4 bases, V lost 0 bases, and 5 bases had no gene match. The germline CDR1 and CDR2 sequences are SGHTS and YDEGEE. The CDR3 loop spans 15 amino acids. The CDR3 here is CASSLAGTGGTEAFF. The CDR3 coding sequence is TGTGCCAGCAGCTTGGCCGGAACAGGGGGCACTGAAGCTTTCTTT.